Below, 2 T cell receptor beta chains from the same sample are listed, as sequenced in a study of T-cell memory formation after mild COVID-19. In TCRdb, the 5' RACE reads were re-called with MiXCR into one record per CDR3 protein. The sample includes 350,000 to 500,000 distinct CDR3 sequences, 18% of them seen just once. Sequencing input: PBMCs or a T cell subset sorted from them (not recorded which). The receptors shown here come from a man aged 18 to 29 who had mild COVID-19 (a few samples of this study predate the infection). Cell type and time point are not known.

The chain recombines TRBV6-6 with TRBJ2-1; no reliable D call. V lost 2 bases to trimming and J lost 2 bases, with 7 bases between them. The CDR3 has 14 amino acids. Germline V CDR1 and CDR2: MNHNY, SVGAGI (reference sequence). In DNA form, the CDR3 reads TGTGCCAGCAGTTACGATTGGGCCTACAATGAGCAGTTCTTC. Amino acid sequence: CASSYDWAYNEQFF.

On this clonotype: Sequence at one end of the junction differs from germline and may be a read error. J is TRBJ2-3 and V is TRBV20-1; possible D gene TRBD1, 6 bases. In germline, CDR1 is DFQATT, CDR2 SNEGSKA (reference sequence). The CDR3 sequence is 14 residues long. The CDR3 DNA is TGCAGTGCCAGGGGCAGCCTTATTCAAGATACTCAGTATTTT. Translating it yields CSARGSLIQDTQYF.